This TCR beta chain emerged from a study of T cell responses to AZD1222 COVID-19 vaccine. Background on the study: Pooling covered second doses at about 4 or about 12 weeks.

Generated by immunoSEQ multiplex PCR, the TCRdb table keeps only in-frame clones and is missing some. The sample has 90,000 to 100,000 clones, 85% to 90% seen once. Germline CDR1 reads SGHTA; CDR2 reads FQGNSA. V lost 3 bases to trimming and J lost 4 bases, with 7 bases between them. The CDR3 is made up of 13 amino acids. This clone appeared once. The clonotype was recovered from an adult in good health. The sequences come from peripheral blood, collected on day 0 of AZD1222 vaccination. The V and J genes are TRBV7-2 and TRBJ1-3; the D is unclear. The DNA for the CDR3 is TGTGCCAGCAGCTTTGTCTGGGGAAACACCATATATTTT. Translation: CASSFVWGNTIYF.